This TCR beta chain comes out of a study of spatial heterogeneity in lung cancer. Across the study: Raw reads contained each unique TCR and UMI combination more than ten times on average.

Each TCR cDNA molecule carried a unique molecular identifier. Using its own MiXCR run on the 5' RACE reads, TCRdb lists one record per CDR3 protein. The sample lists about 38,000 distinct CDR3 sequences; roughly 8% were seen once. CDR1 and CDR2 from the germline V gene are DFQATT and SNEGSKA (reference sequence). With V trimmed by 4 bases and J by 3 bases, 3 bases remained unmatched. This CDR3 region has 13 residues. Time point defined: sample taken at primary tumor resection. Tumor, nontumor lung or frozen PBMC supplied whole RNA that was sequenced unsorted. The donor group consisted of over 60 patients who had untreated, early-stage non-small cell lung cancer. This clonotype was counted ten times or more.

The source of this sequence is a male donor with early-stage non-small cell lung cancer. This sample comprised PBMCs, obtained at surgery. The chain joins TRBV20-1 to TRBJ2-1, with 7 bases identical to TRBD2. DNA of the CDR3: TGCAGTGCTACCAGCGGGAACTACAATGAGCAGTTCTTC. It encodes CSATSGNYNEQFF.